Below are 3 T cell receptor beta chains sequenced from a single sample in a study of beta chain features in type 1 diabetes. Expressed TCRB transcripts got sequenced, as all isolated RNA was reverse transcribed. Sequenced by immunoSEQ multiplex PCR; TCRdb stores in-frame clones only, minus some. The sample lists 300,000 to 350,000 clones, around an eighth occurring once. Study observations and caveats: For Type 1 diabetes patients, all four CD4+ subsets carried TCRB CDR3s that were moderately but significantly shorter.

For these receptors, no antigen is known. Sequencing was done on a sample of naive CD4+ T cells from blood. The receptors originated from a woman aged 18-29 years with type 1 diabetes.

This clone was observed a few times. The V call is TRBV28, the J call TRBJ2-7; D is possibly TRBD2 (6 bases). CDR1 and CDR2 from the germline V gene are MDHEN and SYDVKM. This CDR3 contains 15 residues. V lost 7 bases to trimming and J lost 7 bases, with 23 bases between them. DNA for the CDR3: TGTGCCAGCATCCTCGGGGCGCAGGGAGGAGAGGAGCAGTACTTC. Its translation is CASILGAQGGEEQYF.

The chain carries TRBV2 and TRBJ2-7; possible D gene TRBD2, 6 bases. Germline assignment: CDR1 SNHLY and CDR2 FYNNEI. The CDR3 is 12 amino acids. The V and J ends lost 6 bases and 2 bases respectively, with 8 bases between them. CDR3 amino acids: CASRREAYEQYF. In nucleotides, the CDR3 is TGTGCCAGCAGAAGGGAGGCCTACGAGCAGTACTTC.

This clone appeared a few times. The chain joins TRBV11-1 to TRBJ2-5; 11 bases are shared with TRBD2. From germline, CDR1 is SGHAT and CDR2 FQDESV (reference sequence). V gave up 8 bases and J gave up 7 bases; unmatched junction bases: 12. This CDR3 spans 15 amino acids. CDR3 bases: TGTGCCAGCCTACCGGGACTAGCGGCCCGGGGGACCCAGTACTTC. This encodes CASLPGLAARGTQYF. Together with reference TRBV11-1 and TRBJ2-5, the CDR3 gives the full variable domain: EAEVAQSPRYKITEKSQAVAFWCDPISGHATLYWYRQILGQGPELLVQFQDESVVDDSQLPKDRFSAERLKGVDSTLKIQPAELGDSAMYLCASLPGLAARGTQYFGPGTRLLVL.